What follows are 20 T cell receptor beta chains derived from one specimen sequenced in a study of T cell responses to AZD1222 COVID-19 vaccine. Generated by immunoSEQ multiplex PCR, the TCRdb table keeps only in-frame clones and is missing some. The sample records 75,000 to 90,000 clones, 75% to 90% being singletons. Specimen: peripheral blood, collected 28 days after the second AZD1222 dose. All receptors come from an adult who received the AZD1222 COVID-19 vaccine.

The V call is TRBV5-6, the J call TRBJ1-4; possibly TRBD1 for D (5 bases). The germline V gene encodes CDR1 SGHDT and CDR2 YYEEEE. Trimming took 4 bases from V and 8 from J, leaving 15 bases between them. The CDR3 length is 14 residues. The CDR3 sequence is CASSGSGGREKLFF. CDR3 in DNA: TGTGCCAGCAGCGGTTCCGGGGGTCGAGAAAAACTGTTTTTT.

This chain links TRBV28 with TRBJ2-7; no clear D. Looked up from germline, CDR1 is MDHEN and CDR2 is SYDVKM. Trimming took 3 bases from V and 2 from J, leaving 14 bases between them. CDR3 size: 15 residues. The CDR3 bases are TGTGCCAGCAGTTTCCCCCTGGGCAGGACCTACGAGCAGTACTTC. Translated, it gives CASSFPLGRTYEQYF.

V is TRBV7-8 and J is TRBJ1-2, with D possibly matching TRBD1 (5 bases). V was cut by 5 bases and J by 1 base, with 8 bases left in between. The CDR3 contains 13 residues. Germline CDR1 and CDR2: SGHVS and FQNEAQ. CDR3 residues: CASSPQGNYGYTF. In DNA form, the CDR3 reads TGTGCCAGCAGCCCTCAGGGTAACTATGGCTACACCTTC.

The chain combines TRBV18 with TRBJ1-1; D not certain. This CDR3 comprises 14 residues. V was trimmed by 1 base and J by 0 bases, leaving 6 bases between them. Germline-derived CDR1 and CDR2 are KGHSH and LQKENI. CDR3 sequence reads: CASSPLSVNTEAFF. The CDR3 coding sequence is TGTGCCAGCTCACCACTCTCAGTGAACACTGAAGCTTTCTTT.

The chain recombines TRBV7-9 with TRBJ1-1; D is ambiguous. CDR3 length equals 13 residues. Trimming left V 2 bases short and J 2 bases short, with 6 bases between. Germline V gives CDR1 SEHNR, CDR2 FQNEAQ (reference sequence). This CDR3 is CASSLSGNTEAFF. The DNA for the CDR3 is TGTGCCAGCAGCTTAAGTGGAAACACTGAAGCTTTCTTT.

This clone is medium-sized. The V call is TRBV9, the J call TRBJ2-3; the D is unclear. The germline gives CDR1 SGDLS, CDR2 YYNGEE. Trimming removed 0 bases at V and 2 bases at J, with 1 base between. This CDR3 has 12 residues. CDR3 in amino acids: CASSVATDTQYF. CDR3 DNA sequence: TGTGCCAGCAGCGTAGCCACAGATACGCAGTATTTT.

The CDR3 is CARITGQYSNQPQHF. CDR3 sequence (DNA): TGTGCCAGGATCACAGGGCAGTATAGCAATCAGCCCCAGCATTTT. V gene TRBV6-4 combines with J gene TRBJ1-5, with D tentatively TRBD1 (6 bases). The germline V gene has CDR1 MRHNA and CDR2 SNTAGT. CDR3 length: 15 residues. V was trimmed by 9 bases and J by 0 bases, leaving 15 bases between them.

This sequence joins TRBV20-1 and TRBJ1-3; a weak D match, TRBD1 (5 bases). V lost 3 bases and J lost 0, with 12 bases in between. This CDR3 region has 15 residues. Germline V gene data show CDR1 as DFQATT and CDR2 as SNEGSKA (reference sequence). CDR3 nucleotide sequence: TGCAGTGCTAGTGGGGACCGTCGCTCTGGAAACACCATATATTTT. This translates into CSASGDRRSGNTIYF.

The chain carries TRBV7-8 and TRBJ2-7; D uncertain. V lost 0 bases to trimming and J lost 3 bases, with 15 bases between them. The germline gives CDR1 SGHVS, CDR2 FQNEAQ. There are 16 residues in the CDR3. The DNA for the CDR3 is TGTGCCAGCAGCTTAGCGTCGTTTGGTCCAAACTACGAGCAGTACTTC. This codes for CASSLASFGPNYEQYF.

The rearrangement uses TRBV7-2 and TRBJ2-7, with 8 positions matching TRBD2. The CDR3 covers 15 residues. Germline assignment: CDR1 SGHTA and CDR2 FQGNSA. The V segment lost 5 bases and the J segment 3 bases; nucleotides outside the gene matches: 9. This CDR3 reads CASSTTLAGGYEQYF. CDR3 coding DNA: TGTGCCAGCAGCACAACCTTGGCGGGGGGCTACGAGCAGTACTTC.

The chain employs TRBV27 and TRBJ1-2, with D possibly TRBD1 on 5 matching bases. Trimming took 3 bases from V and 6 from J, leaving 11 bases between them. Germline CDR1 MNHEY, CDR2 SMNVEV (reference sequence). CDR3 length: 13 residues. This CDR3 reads CASSLGGGDGYTF. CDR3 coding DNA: TGTGCCAGCAGTTTGGGGGGTGGAGATGGCTACACCTTC.

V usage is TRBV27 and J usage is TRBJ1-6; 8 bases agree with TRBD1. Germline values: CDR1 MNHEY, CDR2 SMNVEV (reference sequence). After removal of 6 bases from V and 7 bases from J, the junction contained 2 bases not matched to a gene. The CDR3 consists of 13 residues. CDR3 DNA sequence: TGTGCCAGCAGCCGGGACAGGAATTCACCCCTCCACTTT. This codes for CASSRDRNSPLHF.

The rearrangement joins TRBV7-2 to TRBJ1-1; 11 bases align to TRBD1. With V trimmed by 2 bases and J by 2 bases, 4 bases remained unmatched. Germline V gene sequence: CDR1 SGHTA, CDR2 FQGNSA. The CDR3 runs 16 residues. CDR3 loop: CASSLRGTGGNTEAFF. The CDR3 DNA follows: TGTGCCAGCAGCTTAAGGGGGACAGGGGGTAACACTGAAGCTTTCTTT. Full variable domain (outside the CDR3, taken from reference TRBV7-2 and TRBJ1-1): GAGVSQSPSNKVTEKGKDVELRCDPISGHTALYWYRQSLGQGLEFLIYFQGNSAPDKSGLPSDRFSAERTGGSVSTLTIQRTQQEDSAVYLCASSLRGTGGNTEAFFGQGTRLTVV.

The CDR3 reads CASSLEGAAGVNTEAFF. The CDR3 DNA reads TGTGCCAGCAGCTTAGAAGGGGCAGCCGGCGTGAACACTGAAGCTTTCTTT. The chain has TRBV11-2 and TRBJ1-1; D may be TRBD1 (5 bases). Per germline, CDR1 SGHAT and CDR2 FQNNGV. This CDR3 is 17 amino acids long. V was clipped by 0 bases and J by 0 bases, with 14 bases between them.

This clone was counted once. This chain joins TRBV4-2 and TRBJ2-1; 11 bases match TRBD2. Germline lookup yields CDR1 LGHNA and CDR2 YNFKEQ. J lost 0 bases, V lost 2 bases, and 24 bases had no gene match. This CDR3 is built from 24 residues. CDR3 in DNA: TGTGCCAGCAGCCAACGAGAACTAGCGGGAGATCGCGCCGAAGGGATGTGCTCCTACAATGAGCAGTTCTTC. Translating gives CASSQRELAGDRAEGMCSYNEQFF.

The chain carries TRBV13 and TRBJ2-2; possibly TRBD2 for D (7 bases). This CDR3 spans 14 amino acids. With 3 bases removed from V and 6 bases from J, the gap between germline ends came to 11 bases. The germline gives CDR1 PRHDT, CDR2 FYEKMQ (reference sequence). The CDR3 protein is CASSFGGRPGELFF. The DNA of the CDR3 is TGTGCCAGCAGCTTCGGGGGGCGCCCCGGGGAGCTGTTTTTT.

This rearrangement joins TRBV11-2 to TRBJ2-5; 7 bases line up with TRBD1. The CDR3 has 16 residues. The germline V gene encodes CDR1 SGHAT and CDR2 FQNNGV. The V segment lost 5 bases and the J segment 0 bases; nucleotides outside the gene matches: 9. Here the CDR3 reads CASSTRDSHYQETQYF. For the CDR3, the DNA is TGTGCCAGCAGCACCCGGGACAGCCATTACCAAGAGACCCAGTACTTC.

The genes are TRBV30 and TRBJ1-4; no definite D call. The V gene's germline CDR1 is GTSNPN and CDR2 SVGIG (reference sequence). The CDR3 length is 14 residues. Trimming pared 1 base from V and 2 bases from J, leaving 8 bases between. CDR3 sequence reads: CAWSGAGTNEKLFF. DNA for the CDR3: TGTGCCTGGAGTGGCGCCGGTACTAATGAAAAACTGTTTTTT.

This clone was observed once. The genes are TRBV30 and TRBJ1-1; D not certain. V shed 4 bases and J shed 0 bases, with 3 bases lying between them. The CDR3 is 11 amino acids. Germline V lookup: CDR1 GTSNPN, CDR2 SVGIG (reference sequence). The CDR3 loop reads CAWKLNTEAFF. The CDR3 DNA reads TGTGCCTGGAAGTTGAACACTGAAGCTTTCTTT.

CDR3 region: CASSPPHGMNTEAFF. The CDR3, as DNA: TGTGCCAGCTCACCACCACACGGGATGAACACTGAAGCTTTCTTT. The chain couples TRBV18 to TRBJ1-1; D not certain. The V and J ends lost 0 bases and 0 bases respectively, with 8 bases between them. This CDR3 is built from 15 residues. Germline V lookup: CDR1 KGHSH, CDR2 LQKENI.